The 15 T cell receptor beta chains reported below all come from one sample, sequenced in a study of T cell changes during pregnancy in multiple sclerosis. Some clones are missing from TCRdb's copy, which holds only in-frame ones; the method was immunoSEQ multiplex PCR. This table holds some 110,000 clones, around 90% found once. The specimen was peripheral blood, collected before pregnancy. The receptors stem from a female donor with multiple sclerosis, enrolled in a pregnancy study.

V is TRBV6-1 and J is TRBJ2-7, with a weak D call TRBD1 (5 bases). Germline CDR1 is MNHNS and CDR2 is SASEGT. The V end lost 6 bases, the J end lost 3 bases, and 15 bases lay between the germline ends. There are 14 residues in the CDR3. The CDR3 DNA is TGTGCCAGCAGGGCTGGACACGCGGACTACGAGCAGTACTTC. It specifies CASRAGHADYEQYF.

The chain couples TRBV5-1 to TRBJ1-1, with TRBD1 matching over 7 bases. Germline lookup yields CDR1 SGHRS and CDR2 YFSETQ. The length of the CDR3 is 15 residues. V lost 4 bases and J lost 0; bases outside the gene matches: 6. The CDR3 loop is CASSERQGMNTEAFF. CDR3 nucleotides: TGCGCCAGCAGCGAAAGACAGGGTATGAACACTGAAGCTTTCTTT.

The chain combines TRBV4-1 with TRBJ1-6; 8 bases line up with TRBD1. The CDR3 covers 16 residues. Trimming took 7 bases from V and 5 from J; bases not matched to a gene: 10. Germline V gene data show CDR1 as MGHRA and CDR2 as YSYEKL. CDR3 nucleotide sequence: TGCGCCAGCAAAGGTCAGGGGGCAAACGATAATTCACCCCTCCACTTT. This codes for CASKGQGANDNSPLHF.

The chain employs TRBV6-1 and TRBJ2-3, with TRBD1 matching 8 bases. Germline V gene sequence: CDR1 MNHNS, CDR2 SASEGT. This CDR3 contains 14 residues. J gave up 4 bases and V 6 bases, and 6 bases lay outside the gene matches. Here the CDR3 DNA reads TGTGCCAGCAGCCTTCAGGGGGCATCAGATACGCAGTATTTT. Amino acids: CASSLQGASDTQYF.

This clone was picked up one time. The chain uses TRBV5-8 and TRBJ1-6, with 9 bases fitting TRBD1. The V gene's germline CDR1 is SGHTS and CDR2 YDEGEE. There are 15 residues in the CDR3. Germline trimming cut 4 bases from V and 7 bases from J; bases unmatched to any gene: 6. The CDR3 DNA follows: TGTGCCAGCAGCCCAGGGACAGGGCGGAATTCACCCCTCCACTTT. The encoded protein is CASSPGTGRNSPLHF.

V usage is TRBV5-4 and J usage is TRBJ1-1, with 8 bases fitting TRBD1. Per the germline V gene, CDR1 is SGHNT and CDR2 is YYREEE (reference sequence). Losses at the gene ends were 4 bases for V and 4 bases for J; bases not matched to a gene: 9. CDR3 length: 15 residues. The CDR3 DNA follows: TGTGCCAGCAGCCGAGCAGGGGGCATCGGCACTGAAGCTTTCTTT. Its protein is CASSRAGGIGTEAFF.

J is TRBJ1-5 and V is TRBV6-5; TRBD1 matches 8 bases. The ends lost 6 bases at V and 7 bases at J; junction bases unmatched: 2. The CDR3 totals 12 residues. CDR1 and CDR2 from the germline V gene are MNHEY and SVGAGI. For the CDR3, the DNA is TGTGCCAGCAGGACAGGGGACCAGCCCCAGCATTTT. Translation gives CASRTGDQPQHF.

CDR3 region: CASSVGGQGVRDEQFF. As DNA, the CDR3 is TGTGCCAGCAGCGTAGGGGGACAGGGGGTCAGGGATGAGCAGTTCTTC. The V call is TRBV9, the J call TRBJ2-1; 11 positions agree with TRBD1. V lost 0 bases and J lost 8; bases outside the gene matches: 7. CDR3 length equals 16 residues. Germline assignment: CDR1 SGDLS and CDR2 YYNGEE.

The rearrangement joins TRBV6-1 to TRBJ2-6; 7 bases map to TRBD1. The V gene end was trimmed by 3 bases and the J gene end by 4 bases; junction bases not matched to a gene: 6. This CDR3 is built from 16 residues. In germline, CDR1 is MNHNS, CDR2 SASEGT. The CDR3 protein is CASSDTGAAGANVLTF. As DNA, the CDR3 is TGTGCCAGCAGTGATACAGGGGCGGCGGGGGCCAACGTCCTGACTTTC.

This chain uses TRBV29-1 with TRBJ2-5; 7 bases line up with TRBD1. The end of the DNA fits TRBJ2-7 better, so the J call may be wrong. Germline V gene lookup returns CDR1 SQVTM and CDR2 ANQGSEA. The CDR3 sequence is 17 residues long. DNA of the CDR3: TGCAGCGCATGGGACAGCGCTAACCGAGAGAGACCCTACGAGCAGTACTTC. Amino acids: CSAWDSANRERPYEQYF.

This rearrangement joins TRBV5-1 to TRBJ2-1; D may be TRBD2 (6 bases). The CDR3 covers 14 residues. Trimming took 0 bases from V and 4 from J, leaving 8 bases between them. Germline V CDR1 and CDR2: SGHRS, YFSETQ. The CDR3 protein is CASSLGGLYNEQFF. The CDR3, as DNA: TGCGCCAGCAGCTTGGGGGGACTTTACAATGAGCAGTTCTTC.

V gene TRBV6-6 combines with J gene TRBJ1-5; possibly TRBD1 for D (5 bases). The CDR3 has 14 amino acids. The ends were cut back, 8 bases at V and 0 bases at J, with 11 bases in the middle. Germline V gene lookup returns CDR1 MNHNY and CDR2 SVGAGI (reference sequence). The CDR3 DNA is TGTGCCAGCTTGGAGGGGTATAGCAATCAGCCCCAGCATTTT. Protein sequence: CASLEGYSNQPQHF.

The chain combines TRBV28 with TRBJ2-7; TRBD2 is a possible D gene (7 bases). Germline V gives CDR1 MDHEN, CDR2 SYDVKM. V gave up 3 bases and J gave up 4 bases, with 19 bases separating them. The CDR3 spans 16 residues. The CDR3 DNA reads TGTGCCAGCAGTTTGGTGGGGGGGGCCGGCCCATACGAGCAGTACTTC. Its translation is CASSLVGGAGPYEQYF.

The J gene is TRBJ2-2, the V gene TRBV5-1; D uncertain. The CDR3 is 14 residues long. V lost 7 bases and J 3 bases, leaving 13 bases between the germline ends. Germline assignment: CDR1 SGHRS and CDR2 YFSETQ. The CDR3 DNA sequence: TGCGCCAGCCGAAACAATCCCGACACCGGGGAGCTGTTTTTT. Translation gives CASRNNPDTGELFF.

The chain recombines TRBV7-9 with TRBJ2-1; TRBD1 might be the D (7 bases). The germline V and J ends were trimmed by 1 base and 3 bases, with 13 bases remaining between them. The CDR3 is made up of 16 amino acids. Germline CDR1 and CDR2: SEHNR and FQNEAQ (reference sequence). CDR3 in DNA: TGTGCCAGCAGCTTAGGCCGACAGGGACTCTACAATGAGCAGTTCTTC. Protein: CASSLGRQGLYNEQFF. Using reference TRBV7-9 and TRBJ2-1 for the parts outside the CDR3, the full variable domain is DTGVSQNPRHKITKRGQNVTFRCDPISEHNRLYWYRQTLGQGPEFLTYFQNEAQLEKSRLLSDRFSAERPKGSFSTLEIQRTEQGDSAMYLCASSLGRQGLYNEQFFGPGTRLTVL.